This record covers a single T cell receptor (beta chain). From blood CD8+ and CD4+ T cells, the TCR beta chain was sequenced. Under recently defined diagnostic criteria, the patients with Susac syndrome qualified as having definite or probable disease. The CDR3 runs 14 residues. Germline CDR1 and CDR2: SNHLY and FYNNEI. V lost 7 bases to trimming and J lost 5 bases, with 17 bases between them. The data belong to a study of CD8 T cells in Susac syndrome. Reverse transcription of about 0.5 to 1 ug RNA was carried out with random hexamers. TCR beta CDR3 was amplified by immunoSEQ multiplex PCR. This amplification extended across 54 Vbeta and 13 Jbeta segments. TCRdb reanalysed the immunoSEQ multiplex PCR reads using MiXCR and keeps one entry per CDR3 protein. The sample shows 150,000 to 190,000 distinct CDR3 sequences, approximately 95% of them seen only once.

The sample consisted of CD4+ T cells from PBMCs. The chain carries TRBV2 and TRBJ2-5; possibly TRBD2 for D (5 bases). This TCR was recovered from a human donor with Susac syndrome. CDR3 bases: TGTGCCAGCAAAGGACTCCGGGCAGTGGAGACCCAGTACTTC. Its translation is CASKGLRAVETQYF.